Listed below are T cell receptor beta chains from one sample, sequenced in a study of shared clonotypes between healthy human individuals. Profiling relied on immunoSEQ multiplex PCR, and the TCRdb table lists in-frame clones only, not all of them. Here the sample spans roughly 2.1 million clones, around 93% being singletons. Sequenced material: naive CD8+ T cells from PBMCs. The receptors come from a man between 18 and 29 years old in good health. Some clones in this sample may be carry-over from other donors' samples. Both conserved end residues are trimmed from each CDR3.

v_call,cdr3_aa
TRBV13,ASSLGAGDEQY
TRBV29-1,SVVSPATTGELF
TRBV6-5,ASSYSGQGYTEAF
TRBV7-9,ASNPGGAWNGYT
TRBV5-8,ASQYSAYEQY
TRBV13,ASSSQEHGAKNIQY
TRBV7-3,ASSLTGPMQGYT
TRBV19,ASSYAGRPEQY
TRBV27,ASSLSGTSDKDTQY
TRBV6-5,ASSSTVGVTNYGYT
TRBV28,ASSLRSGSEKLF
TRBV15,ATSSLVVAGEWETQY
TRBV4-1,ASSQVYGGQPQH
TRBV29-1,SAEGDYNEQF
TRBV27,ASSSRGYYNEQF
TRBV27,ASSPTHLTGEEQF
TRBV28,ASSGLAGFRADTQY
TRBV4-1,ASSQGQGRRYT
TRBV7-8,ASSHGRGWDGYT
TRBV7-3,ASSLRGLDTQY
TRBV30,AWRVGAGADTQY
TRBV2,ASLTGTPNEQF
TRBV7-4,ASSLLAAKGGQSNYGYT
TRBV7-9,ASTRTNTGELF
TRBV9,ASSDNRDRGRGGYT
TRBV5-1,ASSLGYDTQY
TRBV9,ASSYRGANEKLF
TRBV27,ASSFRTGAEAF
TRBV6-5,ASISGVTGELF
TRBV5-4,ATLRQGWEYGYT
TRBV27,ASSLRLAGDACNEQF
TRBV28,ASSFPGGRDTQY
TRBV4-1,ASSQRTGWSYEQY
TRBV21-1,ASSNTSRFSYEQY
TRBV28,ASSSPSEQGFGTIY
TRBV9,ASSPTGGRAYNEQF
TRBV5-1,ASSLDRGNEQY
TRBV2,ARDLGTGETDTQY
TRBV28,ASSFLGSLMNTEAF
TRBV4-1,ASSQDPLTDTQY
TRBV7-9,ASSFGQGEQY
TRBV5-6,ASSLARRDTGELF